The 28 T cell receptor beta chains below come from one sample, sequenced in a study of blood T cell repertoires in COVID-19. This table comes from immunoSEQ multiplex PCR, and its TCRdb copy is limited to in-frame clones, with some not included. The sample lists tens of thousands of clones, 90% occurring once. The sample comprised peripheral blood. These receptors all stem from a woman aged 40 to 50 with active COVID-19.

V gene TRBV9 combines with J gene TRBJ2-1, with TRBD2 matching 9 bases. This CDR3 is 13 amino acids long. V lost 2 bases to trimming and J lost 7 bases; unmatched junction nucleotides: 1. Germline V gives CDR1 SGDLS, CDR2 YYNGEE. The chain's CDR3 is CASSVAGGNEQFF. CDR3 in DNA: TGTGCCAGCAGCGTTGCGGGGGGGAATGAGCAGTTCTTC.

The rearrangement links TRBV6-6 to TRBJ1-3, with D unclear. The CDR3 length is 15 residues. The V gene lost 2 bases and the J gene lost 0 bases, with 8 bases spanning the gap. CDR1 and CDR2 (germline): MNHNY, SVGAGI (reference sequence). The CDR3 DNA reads TGTGCCAGCAGTTACATTGGCGGCTCTGGAAACACCATATATTTT. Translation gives CASSYIGGSGNTIYF.

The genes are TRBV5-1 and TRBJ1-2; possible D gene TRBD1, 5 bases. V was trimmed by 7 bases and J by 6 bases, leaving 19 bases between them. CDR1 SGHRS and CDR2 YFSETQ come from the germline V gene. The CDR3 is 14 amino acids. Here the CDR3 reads CASGLGGESHGYTF. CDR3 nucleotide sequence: TGCGCCAGCGGCCTTGGGGGGGAGTCTCATGGCTACACCTTC. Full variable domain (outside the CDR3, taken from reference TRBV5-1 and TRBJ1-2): KAGVTQTPRYLIKTRGQQVTLSCSPISGHRSVSWYQQTPGQGLQFLFEYFSETQRNKGNFPGRFSGRQFSNSRSEMNVSTLELGDSALYLCASGLGGESHGYTFGSGTRLTVV.

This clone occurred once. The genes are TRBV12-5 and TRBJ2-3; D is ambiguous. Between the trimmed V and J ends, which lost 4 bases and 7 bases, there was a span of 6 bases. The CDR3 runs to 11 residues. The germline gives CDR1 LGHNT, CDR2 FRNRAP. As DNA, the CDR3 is TGTGCTAGTGGTTCCCCAAATACGCAGTATTTT. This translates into CASGSPNTQYF.

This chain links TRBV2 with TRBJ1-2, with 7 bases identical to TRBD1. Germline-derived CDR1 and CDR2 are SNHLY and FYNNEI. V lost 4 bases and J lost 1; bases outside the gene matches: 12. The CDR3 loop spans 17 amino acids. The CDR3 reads CASSGKPRGTVNYGYTF. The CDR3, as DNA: TGTGCCAGCAGTGGAAAGCCCCGGGGGACAGTTAACTATGGCTACACCTTC.

The CDR3 nucleotides read TGTGCCAGCAGTCGACGGCGGGGGCGATCGGAAAGCTATGGCTACACCTTC. The encoded protein is CASSRRRGRSESYGYTF. The chain is built from TRBV6-6 and TRBJ1-2; possibly TRBD1 for D (6 bases). Trimming shortened V by 5 bases and J by 4 bases, and 23 bases separated the two germline ends. The CDR3 extends over 17 amino acids. Germline CDR1 reads MNHNY; CDR2 reads SVGAGI (reference sequence).

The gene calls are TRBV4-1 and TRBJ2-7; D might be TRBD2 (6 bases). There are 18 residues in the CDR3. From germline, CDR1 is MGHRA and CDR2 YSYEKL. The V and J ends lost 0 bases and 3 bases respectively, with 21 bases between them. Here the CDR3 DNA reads TGCGCCAGCAGCCAAGATCCAGCCCCTTGGAGGGTCAACTACGAGCAGTACTTC. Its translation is CASSQDPAPWRVNYEQYF.

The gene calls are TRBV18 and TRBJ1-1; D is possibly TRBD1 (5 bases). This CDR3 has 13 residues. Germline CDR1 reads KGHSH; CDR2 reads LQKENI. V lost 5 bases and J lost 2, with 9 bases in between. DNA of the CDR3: TGTGCCAGCTCAGATAGGGGAAACACTGAAGCTTTCTTT. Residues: CASSDRGNTEAFF.

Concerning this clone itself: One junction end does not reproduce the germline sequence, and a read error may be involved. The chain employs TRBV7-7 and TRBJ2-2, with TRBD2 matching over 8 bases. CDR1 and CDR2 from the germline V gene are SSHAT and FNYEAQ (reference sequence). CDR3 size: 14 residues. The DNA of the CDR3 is TGTGCTAGCAGCGCCGGGGGGGCTGACGGGGAGCTGTTTTTT. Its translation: CASSAGGADGELFF.

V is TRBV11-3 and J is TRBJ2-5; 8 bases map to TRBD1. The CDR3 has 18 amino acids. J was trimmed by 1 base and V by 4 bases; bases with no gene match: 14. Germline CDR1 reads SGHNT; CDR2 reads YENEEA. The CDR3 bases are TGTGCCAGCAGCTCGGGGACAGGTCGCTCGGAGGGCCAAGAGACCCAGTACTTC. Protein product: CASSSGTGRSEGQETQYF.

This CDR3 is CATSQGSPGTEAFF. The CDR3 region has the DNA TGTGCGACGTCACAGGGGTCTCCCGGGACTGAAGCTTTCTTT. This chain joins TRBV19 and TRBJ1-1; 7 nucleotides line up with TRBD1. Looked up from germline, CDR1 is LNHDA and CDR2 is SQIVND (reference sequence). The CDR3 is made up of 14 amino acids.

The CDR3 DNA reads as TGCAGTGCTAGTACCCAGAAGAGCACAGATACGCAGTATTTT. Protein sequence: CSASTQKSTDTQYF. V usage is TRBV20-1 and J usage is TRBJ2-3; D unclear. Germline CDR1 DFQATT, CDR2 SNEGSKA (reference sequence). This CDR3 is built from 14 residues. Trimming shortened V by 3 bases and J by 0 bases, and 10 bases separated the two germline ends.

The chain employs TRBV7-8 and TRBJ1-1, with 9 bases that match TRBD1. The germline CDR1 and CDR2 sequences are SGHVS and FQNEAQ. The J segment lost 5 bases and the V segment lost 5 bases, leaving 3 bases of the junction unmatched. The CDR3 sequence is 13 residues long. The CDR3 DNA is TGTGCCAGCAGCGCGGACAGGGGAACTGAAGCTTTCTTT. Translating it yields CASSADRGTEAFF.

CDR3 sequence reads: CASSQGTPGTGINEQFF. CDR3 bases: TGTGCCAGCAGCCAAGGAACACCCGGGACAGGGATCAATGAGCAGTTCTTC. The chain couples TRBV4-2 to TRBJ2-1, with TRBD1 matching over 9 bases. The CDR3 runs 17 residues. CDR1 is LGHNA, CDR2 YNFKEQ, per germline. J lost 6 bases, V lost 1 base, and 10 bases had no gene match.

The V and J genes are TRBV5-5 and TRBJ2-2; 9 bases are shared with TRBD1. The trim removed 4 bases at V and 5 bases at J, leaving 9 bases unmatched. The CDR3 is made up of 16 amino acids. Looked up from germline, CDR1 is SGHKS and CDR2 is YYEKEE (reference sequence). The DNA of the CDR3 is TGTGCCAGCAGCCTCACCGGGACAGGGAGGACCGGGGAGCTGTTTTTT. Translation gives CASSLTGTGRTGELFF.

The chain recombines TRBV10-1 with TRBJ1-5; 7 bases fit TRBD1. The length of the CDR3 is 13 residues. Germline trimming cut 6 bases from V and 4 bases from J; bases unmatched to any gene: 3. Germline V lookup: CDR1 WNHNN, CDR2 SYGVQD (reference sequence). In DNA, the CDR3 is TGCGCCAGCAGGGACAGGAGAAATCAGCCCCAGCATTTT. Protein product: CASRDRRNQPQHF.

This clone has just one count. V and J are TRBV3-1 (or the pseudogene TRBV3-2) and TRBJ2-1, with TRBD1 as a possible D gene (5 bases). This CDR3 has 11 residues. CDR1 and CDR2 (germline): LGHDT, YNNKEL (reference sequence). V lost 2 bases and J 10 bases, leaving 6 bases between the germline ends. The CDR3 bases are TGTGCCAGCAGCCAAAGGGGAGAGCAGTTCTTC. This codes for CASSQRGEQFF.

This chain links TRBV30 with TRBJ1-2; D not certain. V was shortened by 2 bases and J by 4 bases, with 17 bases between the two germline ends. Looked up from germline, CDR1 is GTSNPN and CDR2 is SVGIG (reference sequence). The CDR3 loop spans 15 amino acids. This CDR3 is CAWSLGSGGFYGYTF. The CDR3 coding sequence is TGTGCCTGGAGTCTGGGCTCCGGAGGGTTCTATGGCTACACCTTC.

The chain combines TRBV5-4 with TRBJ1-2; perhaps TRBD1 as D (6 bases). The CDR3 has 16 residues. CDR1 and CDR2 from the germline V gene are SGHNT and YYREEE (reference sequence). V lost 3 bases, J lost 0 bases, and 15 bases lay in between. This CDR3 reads CASSSGQYRANYGYTF. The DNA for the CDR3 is TGTGCCAGCAGCTCCGGACAGTACAGAGCTAACTATGGCTACACCTTC.

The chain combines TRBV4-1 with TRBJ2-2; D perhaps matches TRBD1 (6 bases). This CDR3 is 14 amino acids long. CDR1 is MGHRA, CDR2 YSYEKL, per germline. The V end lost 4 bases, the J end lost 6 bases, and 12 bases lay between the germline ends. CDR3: CASSLSRGPGELFF. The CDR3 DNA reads TGCGCCAGCAGCCTCAGCAGGGGTCCCGGGGAGCTGTTTTTT.

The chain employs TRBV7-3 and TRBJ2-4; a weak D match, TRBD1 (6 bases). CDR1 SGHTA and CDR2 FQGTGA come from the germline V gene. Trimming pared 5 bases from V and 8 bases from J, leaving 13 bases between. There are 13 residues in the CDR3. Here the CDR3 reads CASSLGQRDIQYF. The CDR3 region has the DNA TGTGCCAGCAGCCTAGGACAGAGAGACATTCAGTACTTC. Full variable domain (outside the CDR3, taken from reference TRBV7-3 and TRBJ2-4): GAGVSQTPSNKVTEKGKYVELRCDPISGHTALYWYRQSLGQGPEFLIYFQGTGAADDSGLPNDRFFAVRPEGSVSTLKIQRTERGDSAVYLCASSLGQRDIQYFGAGTRLSVL.

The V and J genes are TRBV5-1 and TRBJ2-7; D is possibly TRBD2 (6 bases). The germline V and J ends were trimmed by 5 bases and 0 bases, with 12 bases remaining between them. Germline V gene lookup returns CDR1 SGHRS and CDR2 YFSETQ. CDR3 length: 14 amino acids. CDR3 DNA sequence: TGCGCCAGCAGACCGGGACTGGCCTCCTACGAGCAGTACTTC. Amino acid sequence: CASRPGLASYEQYF.

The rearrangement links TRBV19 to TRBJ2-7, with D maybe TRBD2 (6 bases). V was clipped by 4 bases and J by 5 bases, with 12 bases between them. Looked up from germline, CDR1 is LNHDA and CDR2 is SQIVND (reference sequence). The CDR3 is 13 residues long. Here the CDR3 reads CASSSGNPNEQYF. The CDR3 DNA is TGTGCCAGTAGTAGCGGGAACCCTAACGAGCAGTACTTC.

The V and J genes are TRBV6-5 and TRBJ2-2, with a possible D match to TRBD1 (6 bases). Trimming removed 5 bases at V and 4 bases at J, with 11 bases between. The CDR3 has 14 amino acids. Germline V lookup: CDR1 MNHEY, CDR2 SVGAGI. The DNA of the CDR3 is TGTGCCAGCAGTAATTCCAGGGGCACCGGGGAGCTGTTTTTT. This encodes CASSNSRGTGELFF.

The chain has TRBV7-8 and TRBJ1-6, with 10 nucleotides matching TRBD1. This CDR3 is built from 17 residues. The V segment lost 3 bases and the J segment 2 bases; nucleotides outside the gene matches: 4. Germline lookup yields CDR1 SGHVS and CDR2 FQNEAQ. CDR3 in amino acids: CASSLTGTGAYNSPLHF. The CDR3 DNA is TGTGCCAGCAGCTTGACCGGGACAGGGGCCTATAATTCACCCCTCCACTTT.

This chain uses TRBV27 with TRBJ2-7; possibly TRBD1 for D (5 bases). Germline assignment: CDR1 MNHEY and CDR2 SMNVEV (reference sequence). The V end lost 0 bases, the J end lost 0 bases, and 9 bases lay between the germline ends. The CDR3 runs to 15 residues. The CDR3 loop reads CASSLSGLGSYEQYF. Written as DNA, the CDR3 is TGTGCCAGCAGTTTATCGGGGCTAGGCTCCTACGAGCAGTACTTC.

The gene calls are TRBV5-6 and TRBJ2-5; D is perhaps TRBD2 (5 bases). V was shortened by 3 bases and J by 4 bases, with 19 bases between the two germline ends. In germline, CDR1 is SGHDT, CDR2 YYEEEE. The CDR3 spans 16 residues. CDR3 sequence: CASSSEGRVLGETQYF. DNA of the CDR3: TGTGCCAGCAGCTCTGAGGGCCGGGTTTTAGGAGAGACCCAGTACTTC.

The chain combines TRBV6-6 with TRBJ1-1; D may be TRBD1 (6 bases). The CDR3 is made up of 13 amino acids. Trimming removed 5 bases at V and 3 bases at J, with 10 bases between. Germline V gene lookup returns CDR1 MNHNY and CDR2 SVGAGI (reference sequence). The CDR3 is CASSLQGDTEAFF. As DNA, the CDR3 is TGTGCCAGCAGTCTACAGGGTGACACTGAAGCTTTCTTT.